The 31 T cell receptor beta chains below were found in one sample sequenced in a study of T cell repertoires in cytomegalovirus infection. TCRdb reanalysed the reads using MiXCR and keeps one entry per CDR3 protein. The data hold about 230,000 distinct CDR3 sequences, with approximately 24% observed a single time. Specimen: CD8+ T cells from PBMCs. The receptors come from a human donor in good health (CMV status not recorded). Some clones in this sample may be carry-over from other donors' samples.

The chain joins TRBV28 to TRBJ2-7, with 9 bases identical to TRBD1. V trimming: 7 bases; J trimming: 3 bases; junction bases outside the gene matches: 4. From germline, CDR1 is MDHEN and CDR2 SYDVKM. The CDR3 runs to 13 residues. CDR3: CASTQGQGYEQYF. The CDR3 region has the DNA TGTGCCAGCACCCAGGGACAGGGCTACGAGCAGTACTTC.

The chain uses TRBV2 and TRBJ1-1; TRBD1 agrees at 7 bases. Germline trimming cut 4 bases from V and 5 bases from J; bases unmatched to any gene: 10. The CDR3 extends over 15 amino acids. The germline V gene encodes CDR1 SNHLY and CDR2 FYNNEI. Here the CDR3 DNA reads TGTGCCAGCAGTGGAGACAGGGAGAGATGGACTGAAGCTTTCTTT. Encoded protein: CASSGDRERWTEAFF.

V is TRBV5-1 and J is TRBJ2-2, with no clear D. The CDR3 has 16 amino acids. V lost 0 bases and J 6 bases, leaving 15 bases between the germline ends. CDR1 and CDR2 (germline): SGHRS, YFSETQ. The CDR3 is CASSLEGLPSPGELFF. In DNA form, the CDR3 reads TGCGCCAGCAGCTTGGAAGGGCTCCCGAGCCCCGGGGAGCTGTTTTTT. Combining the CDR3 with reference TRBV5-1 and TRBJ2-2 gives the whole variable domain KAGVTQTPRYLIKTRGQQVTLSCSPISGHRSVSWYQQTPGQGLQFLFEYFSETQRNKGNFPGRFSGRQFSNSRSEMNVSTLELGDSALYLCASSLEGLPSPGELFFGEGSRLTVL.

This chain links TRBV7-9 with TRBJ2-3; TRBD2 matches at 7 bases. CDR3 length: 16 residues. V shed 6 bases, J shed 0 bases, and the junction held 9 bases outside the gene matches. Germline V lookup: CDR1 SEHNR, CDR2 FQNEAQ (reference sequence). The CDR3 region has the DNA TGTGCCAGCAGTCACCTACTAGCGACAAGCACAGATACGCAGTATTTT. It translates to CASSHLLATSTDTQYF.

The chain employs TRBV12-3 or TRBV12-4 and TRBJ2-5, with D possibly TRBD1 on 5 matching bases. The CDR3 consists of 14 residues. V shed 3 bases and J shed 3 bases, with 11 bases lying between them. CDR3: CASSFFGREETQYF. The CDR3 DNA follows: TGTGCCAGCAGTTTCTTCGGCAGGGAAGAGACCCAGTACTTC.

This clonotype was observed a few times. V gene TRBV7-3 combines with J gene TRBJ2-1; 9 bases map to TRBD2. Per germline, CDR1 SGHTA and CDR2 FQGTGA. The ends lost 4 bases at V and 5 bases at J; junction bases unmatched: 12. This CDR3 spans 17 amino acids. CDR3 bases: TGTGCCAGCAGCTCCCTCGGGGCTAGCGGGGACAACAATGAGCAGTTCTTC. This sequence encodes CASSSLGASGDNNEQFF. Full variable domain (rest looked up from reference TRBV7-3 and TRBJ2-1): GAGVSQTPSNKVTEKGKYVELRCDPISGHTALYWYRQSLGQGPEFLIYFQGTGAADDSGLPNDRFFAVRPEGSVSTLKIQRTERGDSAVYLCASSSLGASGDNNEQFFGPGTRLTVL.

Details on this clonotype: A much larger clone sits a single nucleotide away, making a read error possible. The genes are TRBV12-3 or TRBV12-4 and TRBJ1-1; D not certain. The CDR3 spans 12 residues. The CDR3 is CANSPLNTEAFF. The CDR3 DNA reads TGTGCCAACAGTCCCTTGAACACTGAAGCTTTCTTT.

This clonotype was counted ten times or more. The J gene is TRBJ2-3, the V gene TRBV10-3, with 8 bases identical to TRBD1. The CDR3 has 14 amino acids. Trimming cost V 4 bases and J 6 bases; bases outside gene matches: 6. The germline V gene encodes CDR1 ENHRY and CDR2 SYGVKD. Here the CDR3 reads CAISGLTGVDTQYF. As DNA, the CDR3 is TGTGCCATCAGTGGTTTGACAGGGGTCGATACGCAGTATTTT.

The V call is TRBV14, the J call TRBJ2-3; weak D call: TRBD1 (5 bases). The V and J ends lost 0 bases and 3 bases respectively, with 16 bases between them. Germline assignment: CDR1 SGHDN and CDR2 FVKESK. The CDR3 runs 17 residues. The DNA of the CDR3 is TGTGCCAGCAGCCAAGAAGTGTGGACATATCCTACAGATACGCAGTATTTT. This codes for CASSQEVWTYPTDTQYF.

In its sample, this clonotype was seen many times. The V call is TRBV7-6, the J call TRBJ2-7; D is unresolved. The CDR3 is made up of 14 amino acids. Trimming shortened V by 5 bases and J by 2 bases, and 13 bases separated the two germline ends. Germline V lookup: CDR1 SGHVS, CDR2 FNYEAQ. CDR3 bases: TGTGCCAGCAGCCTGGGCCCCGGAGCCTACGAGCAGTACTTC. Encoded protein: CASSLGPGAYEQYF.

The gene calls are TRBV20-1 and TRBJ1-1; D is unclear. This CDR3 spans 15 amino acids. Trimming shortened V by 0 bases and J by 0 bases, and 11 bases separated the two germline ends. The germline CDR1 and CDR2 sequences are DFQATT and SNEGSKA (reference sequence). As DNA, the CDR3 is TGCAGTGCTAGAGACAAAGCTATCATGAACACTGAAGCTTTCTTT. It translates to CSARDKAIMNTEAFF.

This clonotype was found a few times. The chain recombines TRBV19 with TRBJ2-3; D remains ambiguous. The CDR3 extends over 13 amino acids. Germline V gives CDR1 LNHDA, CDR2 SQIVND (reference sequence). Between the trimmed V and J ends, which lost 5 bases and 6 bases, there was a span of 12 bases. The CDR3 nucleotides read TGTGCCAGTAGTCTGGGAAGGGCGGATACGCAGTATTTT. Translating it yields CASSLGRADTQYF. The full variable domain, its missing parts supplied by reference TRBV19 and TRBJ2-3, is DGGITQSPKYLFRKEGQNVTLSCEQNLNHDAMYWYRQDPGQGLRLIYYSQIVNDFQKGDIAEGYSVSREKKESFPLTVTSAQKNPTAFYLCASSLGRADTQYFGPGTRLTVL.

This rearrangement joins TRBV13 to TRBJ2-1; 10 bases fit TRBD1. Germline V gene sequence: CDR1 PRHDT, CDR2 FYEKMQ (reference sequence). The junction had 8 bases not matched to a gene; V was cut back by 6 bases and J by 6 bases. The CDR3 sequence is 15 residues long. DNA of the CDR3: TGTGCCAGCAGTTACGGACAGGGGGGATTCAATGAGCAGTTCTTC. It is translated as CASSYGQGGFNEQFF.

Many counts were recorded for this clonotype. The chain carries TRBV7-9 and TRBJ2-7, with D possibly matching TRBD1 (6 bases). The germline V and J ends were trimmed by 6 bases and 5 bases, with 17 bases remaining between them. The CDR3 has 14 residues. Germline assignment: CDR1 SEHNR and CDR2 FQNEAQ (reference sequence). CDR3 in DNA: TGTGCCAGCAGTCCTCCCGCAGGGGCACACGAGCAGTACTTC. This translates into CASSPPAGAHEQYF.

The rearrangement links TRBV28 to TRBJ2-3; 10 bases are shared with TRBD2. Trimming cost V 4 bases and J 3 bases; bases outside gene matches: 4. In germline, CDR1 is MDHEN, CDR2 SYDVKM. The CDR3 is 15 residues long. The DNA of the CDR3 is TGTGCCAGCAGTTCCCCAGCGGGGGGGACAGATACGCAGTATTTT. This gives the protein CASSSPAGGTDTQYF.

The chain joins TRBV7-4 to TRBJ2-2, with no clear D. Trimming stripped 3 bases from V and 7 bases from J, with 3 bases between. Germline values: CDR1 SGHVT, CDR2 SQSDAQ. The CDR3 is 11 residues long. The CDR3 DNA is TGTGCCAGCAGCTTTTTCGGGGAGCTGTTTTTT. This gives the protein CASSFFGELFF.

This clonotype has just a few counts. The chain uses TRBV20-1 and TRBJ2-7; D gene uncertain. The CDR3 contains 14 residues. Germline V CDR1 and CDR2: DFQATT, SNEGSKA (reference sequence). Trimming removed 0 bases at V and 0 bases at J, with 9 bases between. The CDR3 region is CSARDDHLSYEQYF. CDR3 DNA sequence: TGCAGTGCTAGAGATGACCACCTCTCCTACGAGCAGTACTTC.

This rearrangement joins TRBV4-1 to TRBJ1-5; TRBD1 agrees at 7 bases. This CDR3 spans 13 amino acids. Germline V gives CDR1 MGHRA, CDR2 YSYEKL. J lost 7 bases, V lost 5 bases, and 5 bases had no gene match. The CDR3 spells CASSDDRAQPQHF. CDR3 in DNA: TGCGCCAGCAGCGACGACAGGGCCCAGCCCCAGCATTTT.

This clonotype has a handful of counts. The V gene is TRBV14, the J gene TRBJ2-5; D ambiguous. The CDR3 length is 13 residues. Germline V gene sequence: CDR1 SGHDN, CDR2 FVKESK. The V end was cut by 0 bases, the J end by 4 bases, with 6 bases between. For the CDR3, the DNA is TGTGCCAGCAGCCAAGAGATGGCAGAGACCCAGTACTTC. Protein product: CASSQEMAETQYF.

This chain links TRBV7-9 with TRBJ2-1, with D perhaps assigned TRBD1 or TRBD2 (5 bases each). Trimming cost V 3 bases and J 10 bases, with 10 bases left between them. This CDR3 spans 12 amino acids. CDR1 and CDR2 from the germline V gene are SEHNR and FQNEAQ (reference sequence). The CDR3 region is CASSLGDGEQFF. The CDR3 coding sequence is TGTGCCAGCAGCTTGGGGGATGGGGAGCAGTTCTTC.

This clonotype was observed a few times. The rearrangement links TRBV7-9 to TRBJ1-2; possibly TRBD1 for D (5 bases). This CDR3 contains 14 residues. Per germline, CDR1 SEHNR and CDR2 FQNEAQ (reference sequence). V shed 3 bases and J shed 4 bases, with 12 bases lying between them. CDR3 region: CASSFSGTVYGYTF. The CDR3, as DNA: TGTGCCAGCAGCTTTTCCGGGACGGTCTATGGCTACACCTTC.

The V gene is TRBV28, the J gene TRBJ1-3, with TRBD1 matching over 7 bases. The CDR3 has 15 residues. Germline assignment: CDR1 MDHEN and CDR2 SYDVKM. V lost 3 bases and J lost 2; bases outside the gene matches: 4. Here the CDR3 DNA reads TGTGCCAGCAGTTTCGCCGGACAGGCTGGAAACACCATATATTTT. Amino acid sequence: CASSFAGQAGNTIYF.

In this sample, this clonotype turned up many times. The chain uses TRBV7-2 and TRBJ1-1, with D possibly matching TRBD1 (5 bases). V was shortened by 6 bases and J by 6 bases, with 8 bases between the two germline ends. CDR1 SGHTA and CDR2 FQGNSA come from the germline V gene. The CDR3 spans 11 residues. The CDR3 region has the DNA TGTGCCAGCAGTCAGGGATCTGAAGCTTTCTTT. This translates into CASSQGSEAFF.

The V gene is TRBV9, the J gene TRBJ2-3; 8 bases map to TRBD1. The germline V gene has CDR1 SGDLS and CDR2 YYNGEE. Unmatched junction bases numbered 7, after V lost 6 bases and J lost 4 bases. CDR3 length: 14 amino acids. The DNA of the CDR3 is TGTGCCAGCACGCAGGGGGCTTTCCCAGATACGCAGTATTTT. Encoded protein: CASTQGAFPDTQYF.

The CDR3 loop reads CSVVDSLNTEAFF. CDR3 DNA: TGCAGCGTTGTGGACAGCTTGAACACTGAAGCTTTCTTT. The rearrangement uses TRBV29-1 and TRBJ1-1; maybe TRBD1 (6 bases). V lost 4 bases, J lost 0 bases, and 9 bases lay in between. Germline V gives CDR1 SQVTM, CDR2 ANQGSEA. The CDR3 sequence is 13 residues long.

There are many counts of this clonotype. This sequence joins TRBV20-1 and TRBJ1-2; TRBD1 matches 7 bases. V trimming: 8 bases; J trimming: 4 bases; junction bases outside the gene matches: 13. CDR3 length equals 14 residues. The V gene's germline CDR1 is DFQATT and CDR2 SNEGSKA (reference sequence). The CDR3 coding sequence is TGCAGTCCCTTAGATGGGCGGACAGGCTATGGCTACACCTTC. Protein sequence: CSPLDGRTGYGYTF.

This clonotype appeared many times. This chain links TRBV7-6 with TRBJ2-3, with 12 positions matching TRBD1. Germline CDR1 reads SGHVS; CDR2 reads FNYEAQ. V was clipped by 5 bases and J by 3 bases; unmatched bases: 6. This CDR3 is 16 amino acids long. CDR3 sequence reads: CASSPGTGGGTDTQYF. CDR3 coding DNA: TGTGCCAGCAGCCCCGGGACAGGGGGCGGGACAGATACGCAGTATTTT.

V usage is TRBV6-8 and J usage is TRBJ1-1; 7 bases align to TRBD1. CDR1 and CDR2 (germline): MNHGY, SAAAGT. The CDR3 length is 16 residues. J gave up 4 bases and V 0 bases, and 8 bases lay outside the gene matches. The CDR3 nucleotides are TGTGCCAGCAGTTACTCATTTGACAGGGAGAGCACTGAAGCTTTCTTT. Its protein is CASSYSFDRESTEAFF.

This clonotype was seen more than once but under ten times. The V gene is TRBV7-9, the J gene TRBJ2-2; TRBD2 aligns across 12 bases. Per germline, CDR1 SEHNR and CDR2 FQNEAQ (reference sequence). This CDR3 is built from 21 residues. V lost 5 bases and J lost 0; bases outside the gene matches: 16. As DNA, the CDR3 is TGTGCCAGCAGCCCCAGTCTTTCCTCTAGCGGGGGGGCCACGAACACCGGGGAGCTGTTTTTT. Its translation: CASSPSLSSSGGATNTGELFF.

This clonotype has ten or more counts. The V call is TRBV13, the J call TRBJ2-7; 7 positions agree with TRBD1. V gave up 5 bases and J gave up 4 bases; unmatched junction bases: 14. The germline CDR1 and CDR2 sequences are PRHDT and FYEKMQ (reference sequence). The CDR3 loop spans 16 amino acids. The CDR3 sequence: CASSLRGTETTYEQYF. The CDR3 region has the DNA TGTGCCAGCAGCCTAAGGGGGACAGAGACTACGTACGAGCAGTACTTC. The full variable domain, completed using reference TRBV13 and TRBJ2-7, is AAGVIQSPRHLIKEKRETATLKCYPIPRHDTVYWYQQGPGQDPQFLISFYEKMQSDKGSIPDRFSAQQFSDYHSELNMSSLELGDSALYFCASSLRGTETTYEQYFGPGTRLTVT.

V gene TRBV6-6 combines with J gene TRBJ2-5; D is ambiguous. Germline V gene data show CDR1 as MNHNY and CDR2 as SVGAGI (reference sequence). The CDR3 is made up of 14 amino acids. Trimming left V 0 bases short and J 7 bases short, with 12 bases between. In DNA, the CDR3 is TGTGCCAGCAGTTACTCGAAATCGTCGGGGACCCAGTACTTC. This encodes CASSYSKSSGTQYF.